This T cell receptor (beta chain) stems from a study of shared clonotypes between healthy human individuals. Study-wide background: Three plates were used per donor for CD4 naive, three for CD4 memory, two for CD8 naive and one for CD8 memory.

Researchers divided each subset's genomic DNA evenly across several immunoSEQ plates. Clones were sequenced by immunoSEQ multiplex PCR, and TCRdb holds only the in-frame ones, with some missing. The sample lists about 2.2 million clones; 93% were seen once. Naive CD8 cells were CD45RO-negative, positively selected for CCR7, excluding terminally differentiated effector memory CD45RA+ cells. Concerning this clone: The antigen is undetermined.

Germline lookup yields CDR1 LGHNA and CDR2 YSLEER. This CDR3 contains 14 residues. V was shortened by 6 bases and J by 6 bases, with 17 bases between the two germline ends. Study conclusions and caveats: Compared with clonotypes that all four donors shared, non-shared clonotypes had lower generation probabilities. Represented diversity, genetic and exposure-history alike, was limited by few donors.

The rearrangement links TRBV4-3 to TRBJ1-2, with D perhaps TRBD1 (6 bases). Input material: naive CD8+ T cells from PBMCs. The receptor comes from a man between 18 and 29 years old in good health. Some clones in this sample may be carry-over from other donors' samples. The CDR3 DNA follows: TGCGCCAGCAGACCGTCCGGGGGCTCAGATGGCTACACCTTC. Amino acids: CASRPSGGSDGYTF.